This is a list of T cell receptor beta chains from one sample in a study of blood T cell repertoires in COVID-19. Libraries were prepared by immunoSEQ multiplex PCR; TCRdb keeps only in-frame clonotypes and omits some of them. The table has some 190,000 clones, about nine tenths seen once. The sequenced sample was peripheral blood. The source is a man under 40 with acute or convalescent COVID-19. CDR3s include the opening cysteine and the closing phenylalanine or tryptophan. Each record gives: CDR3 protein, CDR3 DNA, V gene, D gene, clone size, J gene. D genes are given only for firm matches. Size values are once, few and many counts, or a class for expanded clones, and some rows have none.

CASSLRRLTGGPTDTQYF,TGTGCCAGCAGTTTACGCCGATTGACGGGAGGGCCAACAGATACGCAGTATTTT,TRBV28,TRBD2,once,TRBJ2-3
CASSLTAYYGYTF,TGTGCCAGCAGTTTAACAGCTTACTATGGCTACACCTTC,TRBV27,NA,NA,TRBJ1-2
CASSSIRTLYGYTF,TGTGCCAGCAGCTCCATTAGGACACTCTATGGCTACACCTTC,TRBV11-2,NA,NA,TRBJ1-2
CASSWGRDYEQYF,TGTGCCAGCAGTTGGGGCAGGGACTACGAGCAGTACTTC,TRBV12-3/TRBV12-4,NA,NA,TRBJ2-7
CASSPSYLYGYTF,TGTGCCAGCAGCCCCTCCTACCTCTATGGCTACACCTTC,TRBV3-1/TRBV3-2,NA,NA,TRBJ1-2
CASSERGRGNSNSPLHF,TGTGCCAGCAGTGAAAGGGGCAGGGGGAACTCGAATTCACCCCTCCACTTT,TRBV6-1,TRBD1,NA,TRBJ1-6
CASSLVTGANVLTF,TGTGCCAGCAGCTTAGTAACTGGGGCCAACGTCCTGACTTTC,TRBV7-3,NA,once,TRBJ2-6
CASSPSTNEKLFF,TGTGCCAGCAGCCCGTCAACTAATGAAAAACTGTTTTTT,TRBV5-6,NA,NA,TRBJ1-4
CASRPSGQVKQPQHF,TGTGCCAGCAGGCCCTCCGGACAGGTAAAACAGCCCCAGCATTTT,TRBV28,TRBD1,NA,TRBJ1-5
CASSESEGTDTQYF,TGCGCCAGCAGTGAATCAGAGGGCACAGATACGCAGTATTTT,TRBV10-1,NA,NA,TRBJ2-3
CASSEALPGTAGHF,TGTGCCAGCAGTGAAGCGCTGCCCGGGACAGCCGGTCATTTT,TRBV2,TRBD1,NA,TRBJ1-5
CASSESTSRYNEQFF,TGTGCCAGCAGTGAGTCGACTAGCAGGTACAATGAGCAGTTCTTC,TRBV6-1,TRBD2,NA,TRBJ2-1
CASRSAAGGPPSTDTQYF,TGTGCCAGCAGGTCTGCGGCGGGAGGGCCGCCAAGCACAGATACGCAGTATTTT,TRBV28,TRBD2,NA,TRBJ2-3
CASSPSFSGGNTGELFF,TGCGCCAGCAGCCCCTCATTTAGCGGGGGGAACACCGGGGAGCTGTTTTTT,TRBV5-1,TRBD2,NA,TRBJ2-2
CASRGQPLLSYGYTF,TGTGCCAGCAGAGGACAGCCCCTGTTGAGCTATGGCTACACCTTC,TRBV28,NA,NA,TRBJ1-2
CAWSVRYREYEQYF,TGTGCCTGGAGTGTACGATACAGGGAATACGAGCAGTACTTC,TRBV30,NA,NA,TRBJ2-7
CASSLTRDRGEITF,TGTGCTAGCAGCTTGACCCGGGACAGGGGAGAAATCACCTTC,TRBV7-7,TRBD1,NA,TRBJ1-2
CASSKLADEQFF,TGTGCCAGCAGTAAGTTAGCCGATGAGCAGTTCTTC,TRBV28,NA,NA,TRBJ2-1
CASSLNMGRGGEQFF,TGTGCCAGCAGCTTAAACATGGGGAGGGGAGGTGAGCAGTTCTTC,TRBV9,TRBD2,NA,TRBJ2-1
CASSLPGPHEQYF,TGTGCCAGCAGCTTACCAGGTCCCCACGAGCAGTACTTC,TRBV7-2,NA,few,TRBJ2-7
CASSYGSLGNQPQHF,TGTGCCAGCAGCTACGGGAGTCTGGGCAATCAGCCCCAGCATTTT,TRBV6-5,NA,NA,TRBJ1-5
CASSYEGQGNNEQFF,TGTGCCAGCAGTTACGAGGGACAGGGGAACAATGAGCAGTTCTTC,TRBV6-6,TRBD1,NA,TRBJ2-1
CASSREGELFF,TGTGCCAGTTCGCGGGAGGGGGAGCTGTTTTTT,TRBV19,TRBD2,NA,TRBJ2-2
CSVSSQGGVAGENEQFF,TGCAGCGTTTCCTCCCAGGGAGGTGTGGCGGGAGAGAATGAGCAGTTCTTC,TRBV29-1,TRBD2,NA,TRBJ2-1
CASSRGQAWGYGYTF,TGCGCCAGCAGCCGCGGACAGGCTTGGGGGTATGGCTACACCTTC,TRBV5-1,TRBD1,once,TRBJ1-2
CAWSVQGHMNTEAFF,TGTGCCTGGAGTGTACAGGGACATATGAACACTGAAGCTTTCTTT,TRBV30,NA,NA,TRBJ1-1
CASSSRDSTEAFF,TGTGCCAGCAGCTCTCGGGACAGCACTGAAGCTTTCTTT,TRBV7-9,TRBD1,few,TRBJ1-1
CASGGRNQPQHF,TGTGCCAGCGGAGGGAGAAATCAGCCCCAGCATTTT,TRBV6-5,NA,NA,TRBJ1-5
CASSSDRVSGYTF,TGTGCCAGCAGTTCAGACAGGGTATCTGGCTACACCTTC,TRBV28,TRBD1,NA,TRBJ1-2